This T cell receptor (beta chain) was recorded in a study of blood T cells in healthy people across ages. The CDR3 is 9 amino acids. Germline V CDR1 and CDR2: SGDLS, YYNGEE. Trimming stripped 10 bases from V and 10 bases from J, with 9 bases between. For the second PCR, which ran for roughly 6 to 12 cycles, a sample-barcoded 5' primer and a J-beta primer mix were used. TCRdb re-analysed the 5' RACE reads in MiXCR, keeping a single row per CDR3 protein. Of about 780,000 distinct CDR3 sequences in the sample, around 62% are singletons; the top ten hold roughly a quarter. V is TRBV9 and J is TRBJ2-1; D unresolved. The sequence was collected from a man aged 25 to 45 in good health. The material sequenced was blood. CDR3 nucleotide sequence: TGTGCCTCAGGAAGCGAGCAGTTCTTC. It is translated as CASGSEQFF.